Listed below are T cell receptor beta chains from one sample, sequenced in a study of T cell responses to AZD1222 COVID-19 vaccine. Sequenced by immunoSEQ multiplex PCR; TCRdb stores in-frame clones only, minus some. This sample has about 84,000 clones, with approximately 85% found just once. The sample here was peripheral blood, taken 28 days after the second AZD1222 dose. The origin of the receptors is an adult who received the AZD1222 COVID-19 vaccine. The CDR3 runs from the conserved cysteine through the conserved F or W. A D gene is named only where the DNA matches it firmly. Where a row states a size, it is once, few, many or the class of an expanded clone; other rows omit it.

d_gene: -
v_gene: TRBV6-5
abundance: -
j_gene: TRBJ2-1
CDR3aa: CASSYLGSQNEQFF
CDR3nt: TGTGCCAGCAGTTACTTAGGCTCTCAAAATGAGCAGTTCTTC

d_gene: -
v_gene: TRBV24-1
abundance: -
j_gene: TRBJ2-3
CDR3aa: CATSSRGLTDTQYF
CDR3nt: TGTGCCACCAGTTCGAGAGGACTCACAGATACGCAGTATTTT

d_gene: TRBD1
v_gene: TRBV5-4
abundance: -
j_gene: TRBJ1-2
CDR3aa: CASSPTPGGGYTF
CDR3nt: TGTGCCAGCAGCCCCACCCCAGGGGGTGGCTACACCTTC

d_gene: TRBD2
v_gene: TRBV19
abundance: few
j_gene: TRBJ2-1
CDR3aa: CASSRTGGWGEQFF
CDR3nt: TGTGCCAGTAGTCGAACGGGGGGTTGGGGTGAGCAGTTCTTC

d_gene: -
v_gene: TRBV9
abundance: -
j_gene: TRBJ1-3
CDR3aa: CASSLGDTPTGNTIYF
CDR3nt: TGTGCCAGCAGCTTAGGGGACACTCCAACTGGAAACACCATATATTTT

d_gene: TRBD1
v_gene: TRBV2
abundance: -
j_gene: TRBJ1-5
CDR3aa: CASSAGGAGQPQHF
CDR3nt: TGTGCCAGCAGCGCAGGGGGCGCAGGTCAGCCCCAGCATTTT

d_gene: -
v_gene: TRBV7-9
abundance: few
j_gene: TRBJ1-1
CDR3aa: CASSPGGRASTEAFF
CDR3nt: TGTGCCAGCAGCCCCGGGGGCAGGGCCAGCACTGAAGCTTTCTTT

d_gene: TRBD1
v_gene: TRBV24-1
abundance: -
j_gene: TRBJ1-6
CDR3aa: CATSVGTANSPLHF
CDR3nt: TGTGCCACCAGTGTGGGGACAGCAAATTCACCCCTCCACTTT

d_gene: TRBD1
v_gene: TRBV19
abundance: once
j_gene: TRBJ1-2
CDR3aa: CASRPGTGNGYTF
CDR3nt: TGTGCCAGTAGGCCCGGGACAGGGAATGGCTACACCTTC

d_gene: -
v_gene: TRBV6-5
abundance: -
j_gene: TRBJ1-2
CDR3aa: CASSPTGLYGYTF
CDR3nt: TGTGCCAGCAGCCCCACAGGGCTCTATGGCTACACCTTC